This T cell receptor beta chain was recorded in a study of T cell responses to AZD1222 COVID-19 vaccine. General study points: A mostly white British donor set with more females was recruited, and clonal diversity was possibly underestimated. Distributed over spike, vaccine-associated CD4 TCRs predominated at 160-218 and 743-854. Only 5 or 6 individuals given AZD1222 were seropositive at baseline. With two AZD1222 doses given, Spike-specific TCR breadth and depth both rose.

As regards this clone: The antigen remains unidentified.

TCRdb keeps only in-frame clones here, not all; method: immunoSEQ multiplex PCR. The sample includes around 76,000 clones, around 84% seen only once; the top ten take 8% to 10%. The length of the CDR3 is 13 residues. The germline V and J ends were trimmed by 0 bases and 3 bases, with 6 bases remaining between them. Per germline, CDR1 GTSNPN and CDR2 SVGIG (reference sequence). The clonotype comes from an adult in good health. This rearrangement joins TRBV30 to TRBJ1-3; the D is unclear. The sequenced sample was peripheral blood, obtained on day 0 of AZD1222 vaccination. The CDR3 is CAWSVNGGNTIYF. DNA for the CDR3: TGTGCCTGGAGTGTTAACGGTGGAAACACCATATATTTT.